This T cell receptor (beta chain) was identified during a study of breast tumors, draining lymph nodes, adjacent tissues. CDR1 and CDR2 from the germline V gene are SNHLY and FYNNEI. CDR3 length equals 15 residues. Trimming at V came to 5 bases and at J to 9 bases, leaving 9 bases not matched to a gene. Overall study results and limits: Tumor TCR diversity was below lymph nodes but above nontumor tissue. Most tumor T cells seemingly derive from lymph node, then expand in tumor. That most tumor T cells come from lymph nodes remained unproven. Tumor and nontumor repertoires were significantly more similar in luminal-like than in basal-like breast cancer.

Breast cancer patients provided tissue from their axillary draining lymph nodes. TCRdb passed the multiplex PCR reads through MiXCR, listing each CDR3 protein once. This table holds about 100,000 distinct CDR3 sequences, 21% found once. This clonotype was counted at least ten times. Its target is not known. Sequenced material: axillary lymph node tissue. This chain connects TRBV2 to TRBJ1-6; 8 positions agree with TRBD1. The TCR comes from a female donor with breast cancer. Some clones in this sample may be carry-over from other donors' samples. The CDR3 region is CASSPRQGSGSPLHF. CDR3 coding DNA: TGTGCCAGCAGTCCCAGACAGGGGAGTGGTTCACCCCTCCACTTT.